This T cell receptor (beta chain) was sequenced for a study of T-cell memory formation after mild COVID-19. TCRdb ran MiXCR on the 5' RACE reads and lists one entry per CDR3 protein. The sample holds around 250,000 distinct CDR3 sequences, 16% seen once. General study points: Day 15 to 85 contractors were CD4/CD8 balanced; later expanders leaned CD4+. The second-wave clones peaking on day 37 were not confirmed as SARS-CoV-2-specific. CD8+ contracting clones occupied EMRA, while CD4+ ones occupied mainly CM and EM.

A remark on this clonotype: Its antigen remains unidentified.

Sequenced: PBMCs or a T cell subset sorted from them (not recorded which). This clonotype was sampled from a man aged 18 to 30 who had mild COVID-19 (a few samples of this study predate the infection). Cell type and time point are not known.

CDR3 in DNA: TGTGCCAGCAGCTTGGGGGCAGCTCTGAACACTGAAGCTTTCTTT. Amino acids: CASSLGAALNTEAFF. The V and J genes are TRBV7-2 and TRBJ1-1, with D possibly matching TRBD1 (6 bases). Germline V CDR1 and CDR2: SGHTA, FQGNSA. CDR3 length: 15 residues. V was shortened by 3 bases and J by 0 bases, with 11 bases between the two germline ends.